The 5 T cell receptor beta chains below all came from one sample that was sequenced in a study of blood T cell repertoires in COVID-19. Generated by immunoSEQ multiplex PCR, the TCRdb table keeps only in-frame clones and is missing some. The table records 140,000 or so clones, roughly 80% of them present only once. Input material: peripheral blood. These receptors were collected from a man in his 70s who had recovered from COVID-19.

The chain has TRBV7-2 and TRBJ2-5; possible D gene TRBD2, 6 bases. Trimming stripped 5 bases from V and 1 base from J, with 11 bases between. The germline CDR1 and CDR2 sequences are SGHTA and FQGNSA. This CDR3 spans 14 amino acids. CDR3 amino acids: CASSPGGFQETQYF. In DNA form, the CDR3 reads TGTGCCAGCAGCCCCGGAGGGTTCCAAGAGACCCAGTACTTC.

The chain has TRBV5-4 and TRBJ1-2, with D maybe TRBD1 (6 bases). This CDR3 is built from 13 residues. The germline V and J ends were trimmed by 0 bases and 8 bases, with 11 bases remaining between them. Germline V gene data show CDR1 as SGHNT and CDR2 as YYREEE (reference sequence). The CDR3 sequence is CASSLGQGRGYTF. The CDR3 nucleotides read TGTGCCAGCAGCTTGGGGCAGGGGCGAGGCTACACCTTC.

V usage is TRBV19 and J usage is TRBJ1-4, with 9 bases aligning to TRBD1. Germline lookup yields CDR1 LNHDA and CDR2 SQIVND (reference sequence). V trimming: 5 bases; J trimming: 2 bases; junction bases outside the gene matches: 9. This CDR3 is 17 amino acids long. The CDR3 DNA sequence: TGTGCCAGTAGTGCTCCGGGACAGGGAGTGACTAATGAAAAACTGTTTTTT. Translating gives CASSAPGQGVTNEKLFF.

J is TRBJ1-6 and V is TRBV12-5; D remains unclear. Germline V gene lookup returns CDR1 LGHNT and CDR2 FRNRAP. This CDR3 contains 17 residues. Trimming cost V 5 bases and J 8 bases, with 22 bases left between them. CDR3 sequence: CASGTGSLGRRYSPLHF. The DNA for the CDR3 is TGTGCTAGTGGTACCGGTTCGCTCGGCAGGAGGTATTCACCCCTCCACTTT. Together with reference TRBV12-5 and TRBJ1-6, the CDR3 gives the full variable domain: DARVTQTPRHKVTEMGQEVTMRCQPILGHNTVFWYRQTMMQGLELLAYFRNRAPLDDSGMPKDRFSAEMPDATLATLKIQPSEPRDSAVYFCASGTGSLGRRYSPLHFGNGTRLTVT.

This chain links TRBV5-6 with TRBJ2-3; 11 bases fit TRBD2. V gave up 2 bases and J gave up 4 bases; unmatched junction bases: 3. The CDR3 is 15 residues long. Germline assignment: CDR1 SGHDT and CDR2 YYEEEE. CDR3 residues: CASSLLAGVADTQYF. CDR3 bases: TGTGCCAGCAGCTTACTAGCGGGAGTCGCAGATACGCAGTATTTT.